Sequencing of this TCR beta chain was carried out in a study of T cell responses to AZD1222 COVID-19 vaccine. Study results and caveats: Nearly half of spike-specific TCRs reportedly target variant regions that are unmutated in the B.1.351 and B.1.1.7 variants.

This table comes from immunoSEQ multiplex PCR, and its TCRdb copy is limited to in-frame clones, with some not included. The sample carries about 100,000 clones, about 87% recorded once. The V end was cut by 5 bases, the J end by 1 base, with 9 bases between. The CDR3 is made up of 14 amino acids. The germline V gene encodes CDR1 SNHLY and CDR2 FYNNEI. Notes on this clone: The antigen is undetermined.

This TCR was sampled from an adult in good health. The V and J genes are TRBV2 and TRBJ1-5; no firm D call. This material consisted of peripheral blood, taken on day 0 of MenACWY control vaccination. DNA of the CDR3: TGTGCCAGCAGTCCACTAGGCAGCAATCAGCCCCAGCATTTT. Its translation is CASSPLGSNQPQHF. The complete variable domain, with remaining parts taken from reference TRBV2 and TRBJ1-5, reads EPEVTQTPSHQVTQMGQEVILRCVPISNHLYFYWYRQILGQKVEFLVSFYNNEISEKSEIFDDQFSVERPDGSNFTLKIRSTKLEDSAMYFCASSPLGSNQPQHFGDGTRLSIL.